The next 12 T cell receptor beta chains were all read from a single sample in a study of beta chain features in type 1 diabetes. Investigators reverse transcribed all isolated RNA, so they sequenced expressed TCRB transcripts. Assay used: immunoSEQ multiplex PCR; TCRdb lists only in-frame clones, some missing. The sample yields roughly 140,000 clones, about 8.1% seen once. The specimen sequenced was central memory CD4+ T cells from blood. Source of these receptors: a man younger than 35 in good health.

In this sample, this clone turned up many times. The chain joins TRBV29-1 to TRBJ1-4; D might be TRBD1 (6 bases). The CDR3 has 13 amino acids. Germline loops: CDR1 SQVTM, CDR2 ANQGSEA. Between the trimmed V and J ends, which lost 6 bases and 0 bases, there was a span of 8 bases. The CDR3 loop is CSVGHSTNEKLFF. CDR3 in DNA: TGCAGCGTGGGACACTCAACTAATGAAAAACTGTTTTTT.

This clone showed up just a few times. This sequence joins TRBV5-1 and TRBJ1-4; 10 nucleotides align to TRBD1. CDR1 SGHRS and CDR2 YFSETQ come from the germline V gene. This CDR3 has 15 residues. V shed 1 base and J 8 bases; nucleotides not matched to a gene: 5. CDR3 bases: TGCGCCAGCAGCTTGTTCGGGACAGGGGAAGAAAAACTGTTTTTT. Protein product: CASSLFGTGEEKLFF.

This clone occurred many times. The chain's CDR3 is CASSSTKRVEEYF. CDR3 DNA sequence: TGTGCCAGCAGCTCCACTAAGCGGGTGGAAGAGTATTTT. The chain links TRBV2 to TRBJ2-3, with D perhaps TRBD2 (6 bases). The CDR3 loop spans 13 amino acids. Germline lookup yields CDR1 SNHLY and CDR2 FYNNEI. The V end lost 6 bases, the J end lost 13 bases, and 20 bases lay between the germline ends.

This clone was seen ten or more times. The J gene is TRBJ2-7, the V gene TRBV5-6; maybe TRBD1 (6 bases). In germline, CDR1 is SGHDT, CDR2 YYEEEE. There are 14 residues in the CDR3. Deletions cut 4 bases from V and 6 bases from J, with 17 bases between. The CDR3: CASSIPGHSSEQYF. The CDR3 DNA follows: TGTGCCAGCAGCATCCCGGGACACAGCTCCGAGCAGTACTTC.

Only a few counts were recorded for this clone. This rearrangement joins TRBV15 to TRBJ2-2; 10 positions agree with TRBD2. The CDR3 is 17 amino acids. Trimming at V came to 0 bases and at J to 3 bases, leaving 4 bases not matched to a gene. Germline CDR1 and CDR2: LNHNV and YYDKDF (reference sequence). The CDR3 loop reads CATSRDVLAGDTGELFF. The CDR3 DNA reads TGTGCCACCAGCAGAGATGTCCTAGCGGGAGACACCGGGGAGCTGTTTTTT. The full variable domain, rest sourced from reference TRBV15 and TRBJ2-2, is DAMVIQNPRYQVTQFGKPVTLSCSQTLNHNVMYWYQQKSSQAPKLLFHYYDKDFNNEADTPDNFQSRRPNTSFCFLDIRSPGLGDTAMYLCATSRDVLAGDTGELFFGEGSRLTVL.

This clone was seen many times. This chain connects TRBV28 to TRBJ2-2, with 9 bases that match TRBD1. This CDR3 is 14 amino acids long. The germline V gene has CDR1 MDHEN and CDR2 SYDVKM. Trimming removed 5 bases from V and 3 bases from J; junction bases left unmatched: 1. The CDR3 protein is CASSRTGDTGELFF. The CDR3 DNA sequence: TGTGCCAGCAGTCGGACAGGGGACACCGGGGAGCTGTTTTTT.

This clone was seen only a few times. This chain links TRBV13 with TRBJ1-1, with D perhaps TRBD1 (5 bases). In germline, CDR1 is PRHDT, CDR2 FYEKMQ (reference sequence). V lost 5 bases to trimming and J lost 11 bases, with 21 bases between them. The CDR3 extends over 14 amino acids. CDR3: CASSTRTGGLGAFF. The CDR3, as DNA: TGTGCCAGCAGCACCAGGACGGGGGGACTGGGGGCTTTCTTT.

This clone came up a few times. The chain combines TRBV5-5 with TRBJ1-2, with 11 bases that match TRBD1. The germline gives CDR1 SGHKS, CDR2 YYEKEE (reference sequence). After removal of 4 bases from V and 4 bases from J, the junction contained 12 bases not matched to a gene. This CDR3 spans 17 amino acids. In nucleotides, the CDR3 is TGTGCCAGCAGCCCTAGCCCCCGGGACAGGGGGTTCTATGGCTACACCTTC. Encoded protein: CASSPSPRDRGFYGYTF.

This clone was recorded at least ten times. The chain employs TRBV28 and TRBJ2-3, with a possible D match to TRBD2 (6 bases). This CDR3 has 16 amino acids. Per the germline V gene, CDR1 is MDHEN and CDR2 is SYDVKM. V was trimmed by 7 bases and J by 3 bases, leaving 20 bases between them. The CDR3 reads CASKDKPGRPTDTQYF. In DNA, the CDR3 is TGTGCCAGCAAAGACAAGCCAGGGAGGCCGACAGATACGCAGTATTTT.

This clone was observed a handful of times. This sequence joins TRBV2 and TRBJ2-7; no reliable D call. The length of the CDR3 is 12 residues. V was shortened by 6 bases and J by 1 base, with 7 bases between the two germline ends. Per germline, CDR1 SNHLY and CDR2 FYNNEI. As DNA, the CDR3 is TGTGCCAGCAGCCCACTATCCTACGAGCAGTACTTC. It encodes CASSPLSYEQYF.

The chain links TRBV19 to TRBJ2-1, with TRBD2 matching 9 bases. V was clipped by 2 bases and J by 4 bases; unmatched bases: 9. This CDR3 comprises 17 residues. Germline CDR1 LNHDA, CDR2 SQIVND (reference sequence). The CDR3 loop reads CASSIRPGLASYNEQFF. DNA of the CDR3: TGTGCCAGTAGTATACGTCCGGGACTAGCCTCGTACAATGAGCAGTTCTTC.

This chain uses TRBV7-3 with TRBJ2-3, with TRBD2 identical over 7 bases. Trimming at V came to 6 bases and at J to 4 bases, leaving 7 bases not matched to a gene. CDR3 length: 14 residues. CDR1 and CDR2 (germline): SGHTA, FQGTGA. The CDR3 loop reads CASSLNRGADTQYF. CDR3 DNA: TGTGCCAGCAGTCTAAACCGGGGGGCAGATACGCAGTATTTT. Full variable domain (outside the CDR3, taken from reference TRBV7-3 and TRBJ2-3): GAGVSQTPSNKVTEKGKYVELRCDPISGHTALYWYRQSLGQGPEFLIYFQGTGAADDSGLPNDRFFAVRPEGSVSTLKIQRTERGDSAVYLCASSLNRGADTQYFGPGTRLTVL.